The present TCR beta chain was sequenced within a study of ipilimumab plus nivolumab after autologous stem cell transplantation. The length of the CDR3 is 14 residues. Trimming pared 8 bases from V and 7 bases from J, leaving 18 bases between. CDR1 is MNHNS and CDR2 is SASEGT in the germline V gene. Using immunoSEQ multiplex PCR, the repertoire was profiled, and TCRdb retains in-frame clones only, with some absent. This sample yields 15,000 to 20,000 clones, of which 81% are seen a single time; about 6.3% belongs to the top ten. Patients got 3 mg/kg IV nivolumab weeks 1, 4, 7, 10, then biweekly through week 26.

The sequenced sample was PBMCs, obtained in a trial of ipilimumab plus nivolumab as post-transplant consolidation. The rearrangement uses TRBV6-1 and TRBJ2-1, with TRBD2 as a possible D gene (6 bases). The clonotype comes from a male donor with diffuse large B-cell lymphoma. The CDR3: CASSGTGERNEQFF. CDR3 sequence (DNA): TGTGCCAGCTCCGGGACGGGAGAGAGGAATGAGCAGTTCTTC.